The clone carrying this T cell receptor (beta chain) has more than one count but fewer than ten. As yet, its antigen is unknown. Samples were taken several times over chemoradiotherapy. This record comes from a study of chemoradiotherapy in HPV16-positive cancers. Study results and caveats: Candidate HPV-specific clones and E7-related TCR motifs grew in tumor during treatment. In HPV16-positive patients, HPV-responsive T-cell expansion tracked better recurrence-free survival.

Using immunoSEQ multiplex PCR, the repertoire was profiled, and TCRdb retains in-frame clones only, with some absent. The sample lists under 3,000 clones, under 90% occurring once. The V end was cut by 3 bases, the J end by 5 bases, with 8 bases between. The CDR3 runs 14 residues. Germline assignment: CDR1 SGHAT and CDR2 FQNNGV. V is TRBV11-2 and J is TRBJ1-6; tentative D call: TRBD1 (6 bases). Sequenced material: tumor tissue, taken from a patient who underwent chemoradiotherapy. The clonotype was recovered from a human donor with HPV-associated anogenital cancer. CDR3 sequence (DNA): TGTGCCAGCAGCTTTTCAGGGGATAATTCACCCCTCCACTTT. It yields the protein CASSFSGDNSPLHF.